This T cell receptor beta chain is from a study of T cell responses to AZD1222 COVID-19 vaccine. Turning to the study itself: Investigators merged groups given second doses at roughly 4 or roughly 12 weeks. Findings and caveats of the study: Regions left unmutated in variants are reportedly the target of nearly half of spike-specific TCRs. An increase in Spike-specific TCR breadth and depth was observed after two AZD1222 doses.

The V end was cut by 6 bases, the J end by 0 bases, with 6 bases between. CDR3 length: 13 amino acids. Germline lookup yields CDR1 MDHEN and CDR2 SYDVKM. Worth noting for this clone: Antigen unknown.

Sequenced by immunoSEQ multiplex PCR; TCRdb stores in-frame clones only, minus some. The top ten hold 1.3% of the sample, which has under 110,000 clones, 90% seen once. The receptor was isolated from an adult in good health. The sample here was peripheral blood, taken on day 0 of AZD1222 vaccination. The chain recombines TRBV28 with TRBJ1-3; D gene uncertain. CDR3 nucleotides: TGTGCCAGCAGACAGTACTCTGGAAACACCATATATTTT. This encodes CASRQYSGNTIYF.